The clone carrying this TCR beta chain was observed at least ten times. The target antigen is unknown. Next came a second PCR, run for about 6 to 12 cycles, which used a sample-barcoded 5' primer along with a J-beta primer mix. TCRdb re-analysed the 5' RACE reads in MiXCR, keeping a single row per CDR3 protein. The profile shows approximately 1.5 million distinct CDR3 sequences, roughly a third of them singletons. The data originate from a study of blood T cells in healthy people across ages. Findings of the study overall: The fall in TCR beta diversity per million T cells was roughly linear with age. The study lacked donor CMV status, which possibly confounded expanded clonotype changes. Naive CD4+ cell counts and diversity both ran higher in long-lived than in aged donors.

All donors came from Russia, were Caucasian and healthy, and spanned ages roughly 6 to 95. From germline, CDR1 is DFQATT and CDR2 SNEGSKA (reference sequence). There are 14 residues in the CDR3. This chain connects TRBV20-1 to TRBJ2-3; 12 bases match TRBD2. The receptor was isolated from a woman in her 30s in good health. The source material was blood. CDR3 protein: CSASSGGATDTQYF. The CDR3, as DNA: TGCAGCGCTTCTAGCGGGGGGGCAACAGATACGCAGTATTTT.